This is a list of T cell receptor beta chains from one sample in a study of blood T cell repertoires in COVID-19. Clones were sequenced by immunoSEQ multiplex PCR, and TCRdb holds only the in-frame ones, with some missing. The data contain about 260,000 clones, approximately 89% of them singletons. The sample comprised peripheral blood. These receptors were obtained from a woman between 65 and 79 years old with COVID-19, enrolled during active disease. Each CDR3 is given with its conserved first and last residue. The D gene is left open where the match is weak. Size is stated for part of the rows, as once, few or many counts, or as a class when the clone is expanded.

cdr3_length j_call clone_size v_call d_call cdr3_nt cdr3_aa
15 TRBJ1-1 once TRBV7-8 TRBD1 TGTGCCAGCAGCTTAGGAGACAGGGGCAACACTGAAGCTTTCTTT CASSLGDRGNTEAFF
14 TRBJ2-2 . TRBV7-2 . TGTGCCAGCACTAGGGGGAGAAACACCGGGGAGCTGTTTTTT CASTRGRNTGELFF
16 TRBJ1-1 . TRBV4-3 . TGCGCCAGCAGCCAGATTCTCTCCCAAACAGGGACTGAAGCTTTCTTT CASSQILSQTGTEAFF
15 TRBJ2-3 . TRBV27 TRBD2 TGTGCCAGCAGTCCGGGACTAGCCTCCACAGATACGCAGTATTTT CASSPGLASTDTQYF
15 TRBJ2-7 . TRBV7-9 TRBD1 TGTGCCAGCAGCCAAGGGGGCCTGAGCTCCTACGAGCAGTACTTC CASSQGGLSSYEQYF
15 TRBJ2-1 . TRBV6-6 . TGTGCCAGCAGTTACATGGAGCTCTCCTACAATGAGCAGTTCTTC CASSYMELSYNEQFF
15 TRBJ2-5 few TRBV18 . TGTGCCAGCTCACCAGGGACGGAGGGGCGAGAGACCCAGTACTTC CASSPGTEGRETQYF
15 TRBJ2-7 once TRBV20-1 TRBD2 TGCAGTGCTAGTGGACTAGCGGGAGGGACCTACGAGCAGTACTTC CSASGLAGGTYEQYF
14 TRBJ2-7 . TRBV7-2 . TGTGCCAGCAGCCAATCCGGACAGTCCGACGAGCAGTACTTC CASSQSGQSDEQYF
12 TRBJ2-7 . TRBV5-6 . TGTGCCAGCAGTGTCAGAACCTACGAGCAGTACTTC CASSVRTYEQYF
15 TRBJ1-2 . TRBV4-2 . TGTGCCAGCAGCCAGACAAACAGGGAAATCTATGGCTACACCTTC CASSQTNREIYGYTF
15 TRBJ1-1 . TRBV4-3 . TGCGCCAGCAGCCGTGACAGGTTAGTGAACACTGAAGCTTTCTTT CASSRDRLVNTEAFF
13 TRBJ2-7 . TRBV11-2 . TGTGCCAGCAGCTTAAGGAGTCCCTACGAGCAGTACTTC CASSLRSPYEQYF
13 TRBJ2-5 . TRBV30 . TGTGCCTGGAGTGTTGAACTAGCAGAGACCCAGTACTTC CAWSVELAETQYF
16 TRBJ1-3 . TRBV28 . TGTGCCAGCAACACCAGGGCGGGGAATAGTGGAAACACCATATATTTT CASNTRAGNSGNTIYF
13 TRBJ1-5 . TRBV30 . TGTGCCTGGAGCGCGGGGCAGGGTCAGCCCCAGCATTTT CAWSAGQGQPQHF
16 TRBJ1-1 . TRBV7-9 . TGTGCCAGCAGCCTAGCCGGAGCCGGTCGGGACACTGAAGCTTTCTTT CASSLAGAGRDTEAFF
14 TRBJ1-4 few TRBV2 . TGTGCCAGCAGAGTAGGGAGCGCTAATGAAAAACTGTTTTTT CASRVGSANEKLFF
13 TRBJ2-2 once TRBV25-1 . TGTGCCAGCACCCTGAACTCTCGTGCGGAGCTGTTTTTT CASTLNSRAELFF
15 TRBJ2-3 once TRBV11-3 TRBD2 TGTGCCAGCAGCTCCGCGGGGGGCGCCGCAGATACGCAGTATTTT CASSSAGGAADTQYF
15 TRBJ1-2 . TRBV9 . TGTGCCAGCAGCCTAAGTGGGGGCTCTAATTATGGCTACACCTTC CASSLSGGSNYGYTF
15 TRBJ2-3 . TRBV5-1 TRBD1 TGCGCCAGCAGCTTGGGACAGGGTGTTGCAGATACGCAGTATTTT CASSLGQGVADTQYF
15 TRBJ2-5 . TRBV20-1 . TGCAGTGCTAGTACCCCCTCCGGGAGAGATGAGACCCAGTACTTC CSASTPSGRDETQYF
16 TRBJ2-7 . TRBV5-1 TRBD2 TGCGCCAGCAGCATCGGGGACGGGGGGATAAACTACGAGCAGTACTTC CASSIGDGGINYEQYF
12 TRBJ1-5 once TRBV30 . TGTGCCTGGAGTAATGGGCATCAGCCCCAGCATTTT CAWSNGHQPQHF
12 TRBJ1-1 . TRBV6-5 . TGTGCCAGCAGTAGACAAACCACTGAAGCTTTCTTT CASSRQTTEAFF
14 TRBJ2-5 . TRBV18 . TGTGCCAGCTCACCGACACTAGATAAAGAGACCCAGTACTTC CASSPTLDKETQYF
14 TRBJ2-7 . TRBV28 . TGTGCCAGCAGTATCCCCGGGGAAACCTACGAGCAGTACTTC CASSIPGETYEQYF
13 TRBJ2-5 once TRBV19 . TGTGCCACCTCACCGGGAAGCCAAGGGACCCAGTACTTC CATSPGSQGTQYF
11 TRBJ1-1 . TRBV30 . TGTGCCGGGGGTTACGGCACTGAAGCTTTCTTT CAGGYGTEAFF
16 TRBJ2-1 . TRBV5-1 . TGCGCCAGCACTCAGGGGGACTCGCTCTCCTACAATGAGCAGTTCTTC CASTQGDSLSYNEQFF
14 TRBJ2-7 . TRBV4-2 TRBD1 TGTGCCAGCAGCCATGGACAGGACTCCTACGAGCAGTACTTC CASSHGQDSYEQYF
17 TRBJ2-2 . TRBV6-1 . TGTGCCAGCAGTGAAGTTTCCAGTGGGAGAACGACCGGGGAGCTGTTTTTT CASSEVSSGRTTGELFF
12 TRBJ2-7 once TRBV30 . TGTGCCTGGAGTCGGGGAAGCTACGAGCAGTACTTC CAWSRGSYEQYF
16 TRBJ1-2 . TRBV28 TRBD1 TGTGCCAGCAGTTCCGAACCGGGACAGACTAACTATGGCTACACCTTC CASSSEPGQTNYGYTF
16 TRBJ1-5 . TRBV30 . TGTGCCTGGAGTGTACCTGGCGGAGATAGCAATCAGCCCCAGCATTTT CAWSVPGGDSNQPQHF
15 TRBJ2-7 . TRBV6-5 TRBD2 TGTGCCAGCAGTAGGGTAGCGGGAGGGCCCTACGAGCAGTACTTC CASSRVAGGPYEQYF
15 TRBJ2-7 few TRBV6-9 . TGTGCCAGCAGTCCCAACCCTAGGGAGAGATACGAGCAGTACTTC CASSPNPRERYEQYF
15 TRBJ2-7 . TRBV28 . TGTGCCAGCAGTTTACAGGGGCGTTACTCCTACGAGCAGTACTTC CASSLQGRYSYEQYF
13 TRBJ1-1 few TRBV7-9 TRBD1 TGTGCCAGCAGCTACGACAGGGCCACTGAAGCTTTCTTT CASSYDRATEAFF
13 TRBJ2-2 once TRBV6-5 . TGTGCCGGTGGCACTACAAACACCGGGGAGCTGTTTTTT CAGGTTNTGELFF
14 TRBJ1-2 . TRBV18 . TGTGCCAGCTCACCTCTCGACAGTCACTATGGCTACACCTTC CASSPLDSHYGYTF
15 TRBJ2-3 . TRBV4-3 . TGCGCCAGCAGCCAAAGGGGGGGCACCCCCGATACGCAGTATTTT CASSQRGGTPDTQYF
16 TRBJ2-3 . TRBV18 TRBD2 TGTGCCAGCTCACCACCAGCTAGCGGGAGTGCAGATACGCAGTATTTT CASSPPASGSADTQYF